The 9 T cell receptor beta chains below were found in one sample sequenced in a study of shared clonotypes between healthy human individuals. The protocol was immunoSEQ multiplex PCR, while the TCRdb copy is restricted to in-frame clones and leaves out a portion. The sample holds about 510,000 clones, about three quarters seen once. Sample: PBMCs. The receptors derive from a woman aged 35 to 49 in good health. Some clones in this sample may be carry-over from other donors' samples.

This rearrangement joins TRBV7-8 to TRBJ2-3, with a possible D match to TRBD1 (6 bases). Germline loops: CDR1 SGHVS, CDR2 FQNEAQ. V lost 4 bases, J lost 3 bases, and 17 bases lay in between. This CDR3 has 16 amino acids. CDR3 sequence: CASSSGTGSNTDTQYF. For the CDR3, the DNA is TGTGCCAGCAGCTCTGGCACAGGGAGCAATACAGATACGCAGTATTTT. Variable domain in full (rest from reference TRBV7-8 and TRBJ2-3): GAGVSQSPRYKVAKRGQDVALRCDPISGHVSLFWYQQALGQGPEFLTYFQNEAQLDKSGLPSDRFFAERPEGSVSTLKIQRTQQEDSAVYLCASSSGTGSNTDTQYFGPGTRLTVL.

The chain employs TRBV19 and TRBJ1-1; D ambiguous. Trimming took off 1 base at V and 6 bases at J, with 9 bases between the two ends. This CDR3 spans 13 amino acids. The germline V gene has CDR1 LNHDA and CDR2 SQIVND (reference sequence). CDR3 in amino acids: CASSIGGLAEAFF. CDR3 DNA: TGTGCCAGTAGTATAGGAGGACTGGCTGAAGCTTTCTTT.

The genes are TRBV29-1 and TRBJ2-5; 7 bases line up with TRBD1. V trimming: 7 bases; J trimming: 8 bases; junction bases outside the gene matches: 13. CDR3 length: 13 residues. Germline V gene lookup returns CDR1 SQVTM and CDR2 ANQGSEA. The CDR3 is CSGDRDLSRTQYF. In nucleotides, the CDR3 is TGCAGCGGCGACAGGGACCTTTCAAGAACCCAGTACTTC.

The rearrangement uses TRBV5-5 and TRBJ2-5, with D perhaps TRBD2 (7 bases). Germline lookup yields CDR1 SGHKS and CDR2 YYEKEE (reference sequence). The CDR3 covers 17 residues. Trimming removed 6 bases from V and 3 bases from J, with 24 bases in between. The CDR3 DNA reads as TGTGCCAGCACCCCTATCTTAGGGGGGGGTGGGGAAGAGACCCAGTACTTC. Its protein product is CASTPILGGGGEETQYF.

In this sample, this clone turned up once. V is TRBV11-3 and J is TRBJ2-7, with TRBD1 identical over 8 bases. V trimming: 5 bases; J trimming: 7 bases; junction bases outside the gene matches: 13. The length of the CDR3 is 15 residues. CDR1 and CDR2 from the germline V gene are SGHNT and YENEEA. In nucleotides, the CDR3 is TGTGCCAGCAGCCGCTCGAGGGGACAGGCGGGTGAGCAGTACTTC. Its protein is CASSRSRGQAGEQYF.

This rearrangement joins TRBV15 to TRBJ2-5; D may be TRBD1 (5 bases). V was cut by 0 bases and J by 7 bases, with 9 bases left in between. The CDR3 has 13 amino acids. Germline CDR1 reads LNHNV; CDR2 reads YYDKDF (reference sequence). The CDR3 bases are TGTGCCACCAGCAGAGATCGTAGGGGGACCCAGTACTTC. It translates to CATSRDRRGTQYF.

On this clone itself: A much larger clonotype is one base distant, so this may be a read error. This chain joins TRBV5-4 and TRBJ2-5; 8 positions match TRBD1. Germline assignment: CDR1 SGHNT and CDR2 YYREEE (reference sequence). With V trimmed by 4 bases and J by 5 bases, 4 bases remained unmatched. The CDR3 is 13 amino acids. The DNA for the CDR3 is TGTGCCAGCAGCAGGACAGGGCGGGAGACCCAGTACTTC. Encoded protein: CASSRTGRETQYF.

This clone was detected a few times. The chain employs TRBV7-3 and TRBJ1-2; a possible D gene is TRBD1 (5 bases). The CDR3 length is 16 residues. CDR1 SGHTA and CDR2 FQGTGA come from the germline V gene. Trimming left V 2 bases short and J 0 bases short, with 13 bases between. Here the CDR3 DNA reads TGTGCCAGCAGCTTAGGAGGGGAGGGAGCTAACTATGGCTACACCTTC. This encodes CASSLGGEGANYGYTF.

This chain links TRBV7-3 with TRBJ2-7, with TRBD1 as a possible D gene (7 bases). The V and J ends lost 0 bases and 1 base respectively, with 16 bases between them. CDR3 length equals 17 residues. Germline V lookup: CDR1 SGHTA, CDR2 FQGTGA. This chain's CDR3 is CASSLTRGEVDSYEQYF. The CDR3, as DNA: TGTGCCAGCAGCTTAACCAGGGGGGAGGTAGATTCCTACGAGCAGTACTTC.